This TCR beta chain was retrieved from a study of blood T cell repertoires in COVID-19. In the authors' methods: Reference gene primer amplification yielded estimated nucleated cell counts. The table came from immunoSEQ multiplex PCR; TCRdb's copy has only in-frame clones and leaves some out. That table supplies the V and J calls and clone size; D and trimming were determined from the DNA. Here the sample spans 300,000 to 500,000 clones, roughly 90% being singletons. The sequenced sample was PBMCs or T cells enriched from blood (not recorded which). This sequence was found in a young woman with acute COVID-19.

The CDR3: CASSQGQQSTDTQYF. CDR3 nucleotide sequence: TGTGCCAGCAGCCAAGGACAGCAAAGCACAGATACGCAGTATTTT. The chain couples TRBV14 to TRBJ2-3; tentative D call: TRBD1 (5 bases). Germline CDR1 and CDR2: SGHDN and FVKESK. This CDR3 comprises 15 residues. Trimming removed 1 base from V and 0 bases from J, with 8 bases in between. The variable domain in full, with the rest retrieved from reference TRBV14 and TRBJ2-3, is EAGVTQFPSHSVIEKGQTVTLRCDPISGHDNLYWYRRVMGKEIKFLLHFVKESKQDESGMPNNRFLAERTGGTYSTLKVQPAELEDSGVYFCASSQGQQSTDTQYFGPGTRLTVL.